This paragraph covers one T cell receptor beta chain sequence. Its antigen is currently unknown. It was CD45RO-negative cells, positively selected for CCR7, that made up naive CD8 cells, with terminally differentiated effector memory CD45RA+ cells excluded. Donors comprised only Caucasian adults living in Nashville, Tennessee. Trimming removed 5 bases at V and 2 bases at J, with 13 bases between. The CDR3 is made up of 14 amino acids. CDR1 and CDR2 from the germline V gene are MDHEN and SYDVKM. The data derive from a study of shared clonotypes between healthy human individuals. Findings of the study overall: Clonotypes that were shared across a handful of donors made up approximately 5% of naive CD4 clonotypes. Tissues were not sampled, only blood, and their repertoires likely differ.

On sorted subsets, replicate PCRs used 150 to 250 ng DNA, or some 28,000 T cell genomes. TCRdb keeps only in-frame clones here, not all; method: immunoSEQ multiplex PCR. Here the sample spans under 600,000 clones, roughly 98% being singletons. Sample: naive CD8+ T cells sorted from blood. The chain links TRBV28 to TRBJ2-7, with D possibly being TRBD1 (5 bases). The sequence came from a man aged 25-45 years in good health. In DNA form, the CDR3 reads TGTGCCAGCAGTCTACAAGACAGCGCCTACGAGCAGTACTTC. Residues: CASSLQDSAYEQYF. The full variable domain, rest sourced from reference TRBV28 and TRBJ2-7, is DVKVTQSSRYLVKRTGEKVFLECVQDMDHENMFWYRQDPGLGLRLIYFSYDVKMKEKGDIPEGYSVSREKKERFSLILESASTNQTSMYLCASSLQDSAYEQYFGPGTRLTVT.